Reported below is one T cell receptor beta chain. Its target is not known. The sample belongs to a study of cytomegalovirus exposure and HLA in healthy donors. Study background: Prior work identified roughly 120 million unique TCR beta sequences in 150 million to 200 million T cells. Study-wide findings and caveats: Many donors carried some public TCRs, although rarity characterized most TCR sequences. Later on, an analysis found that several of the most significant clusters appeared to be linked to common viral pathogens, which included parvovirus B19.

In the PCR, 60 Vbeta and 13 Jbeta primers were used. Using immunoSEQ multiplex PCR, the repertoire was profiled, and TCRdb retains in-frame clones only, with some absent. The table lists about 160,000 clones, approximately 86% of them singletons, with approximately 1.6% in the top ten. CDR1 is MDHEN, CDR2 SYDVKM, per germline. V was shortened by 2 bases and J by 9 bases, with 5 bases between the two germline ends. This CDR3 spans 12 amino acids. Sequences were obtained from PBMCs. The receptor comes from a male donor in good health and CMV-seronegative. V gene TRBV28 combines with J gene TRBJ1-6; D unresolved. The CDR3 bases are TGTGCCAGCAGTTTAGAGGTTTCACCCCTCCACTTT. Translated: CASSLEVSPLHF.